The rows below give T cell receptor beta chains drawn from one sample of a study of vaccination and CD4 T cells after COVID-19. TCRdb called the PCR reads again in MiXCR, with one record for every CDR3 protein. This sample yields 6,000 to 7,500 distinct CDR3 sequences, of which 30% to 45% are seen a single time; 19% belongs to the top ten. These receptors' antigens are unknown. Sequencing was done on a sample of CD4+ T cells from blood, cultured in vitro. These receptors were taken from a human donor in good health. Both conserved end residues are part of each CDR3. D genes are given only for firm matches. Where a row states a size, it is once, few, many or the class of an expanded clone; other rows omit it.

CDR3 DNA | CDR3 protein | J gene | V gene | clone size | D gene
TGTGCCAGCAGTGTTGACAGGGGGCAACGGCTGTTTTTT | CASSVDRGQRLFF | TRBJ2-2 | TRBV2 | - | TRBD1
TGTGCCTGGAGTGTAGTCTTAGTCGGTCGATATAATTCACCCCTCCACTTT | CAWSVVLVGRYNSPLHF | TRBJ1-6 | TRBV30 | - | -
TGTGCCAGTAGCTTGGTGAGTGGGGGCGAATTGTACACCTCCCAAGAGACCCAGTACTTC | CASSLVSGGELYTSQETQYF | TRBJ2-5 | TRBV19 | - | -
TGTGCCAGCAGCCTCGGGGTCTTTGGAAACACCATATATTTT | CASSLGVFGNTIYF | TRBJ1-3 | TRBV11-3 | - | -
TGTGCCTGGAGTGCCTCCCTACCCGCCTACAATGAGCAGTTCTTC | CAWSASLPAYNEQFF | TRBJ2-1 | TRBV30 | - | -
TGTGCCAGCAGCTATAACGCAGGGTGGGGCACTGAAGCTTTCTTT | CASSYNAGWGTEAFF | TRBJ1-1 | TRBV7-9 | - | -
TGCAGCGTTGAAGTCTCCAGGGACGGCGGGGAGCTGTTTTTT | CSVEVSRDGGELFF | TRBJ2-2 | TRBV29-1 | - | -
TGCGCCAGCAGCTTGGGGCAGCAGAACACCGGGGAGCTGTTTTTT | CASSLGQQNTGELFF | TRBJ2-2 | TRBV5-1 | - | -
TGTGCCAGCAGCAGCAACGGGGTAGGATCCTACGAGCAGTACTTC | CASSSNGVGSYEQYF | TRBJ2-7 | TRBV7-8 | few | -
TGTGCCAGCACCCCCGGGCCGGCAGGCGGATATGGCTACACCTTC | CASTPGPAGGYGYTF | TRBJ1-2 | TRBV7-8 | - | -
TGTGCCATCAGCACGCATGAGGGGTCTGCAACTAATGAAAAACTGTTTTTT | CAISTHEGSATNEKLFF | TRBJ1-4 | TRBV10-3 | - | -
TGCAGTGCCCATATCCTGGGACAGGCTCGGGGATACGAGCAGTACTTC | CSAHILGQARGYEQYF | TRBJ2-7 | TRBV20-1 | few | TRBD1
TGTGCCAGCAGCTACGGGACTAGCCTGGATACGCAGTATTTT | CASSYGTSLDTQYF | TRBJ2-3 | TRBV7-2 | few | TRBD2
TGCAGCGCCGGCGACAGGGGCGATGAAAAACTGTTTTTT | CSAGDRGDEKLFF | TRBJ1-4 | TRBV29-1 | - | TRBD1
TGTGCCAGCAGCTTAGGCCTAGGAAACACCATATATTTT | CASSLGLGNTIYF | TRBJ1-3 | TRBV11-2 | - | -
TGTGCCAGCAGTTACTCTGGGGACGGAGGTTCACCCCTCCACTTT | CASSYSGDGGSPLHF | TRBJ1-6 | TRBV6-2/TRBV6-3 | - | -
TGTGCCAGCAGTCAAAAACGGACAGGGGGCACAGATACGCAGTATTTT | CASSQKRTGGTDTQYF | TRBJ2-3 | TRBV7-8 | few | TRBD1
TGCAGTGCCGTTGGACTAGCGGGGGTCACAGATACGCAGTATTTT | CSAVGLAGVTDTQYF | TRBJ2-3 | TRBV20-1 | few | TRBD2
TGTGCCAGCAGGGCGGGGGGTACCCTCTCCTACGAGCTGTACTTC | CASRAGGTLSYELYF | TRBJ2-7 | TRBV7-2 | - | TRBD2
TGTGCCAGCAGGGGGTTAGGACATCGCACAGATACGCAGTATTTT | CASRGLGHRTDTQYF | TRBJ2-3 | TRBV2 | - | -
TGCAGTGCTAGGGTCCACAGGGGGCGTAAGAACGAGCAGTACTTC | CSARVHRGRKNEQYF | TRBJ2-7 | TRBV20-1 | - | TRBD1
TGTGCCAGCAGTGAGGTCGCTCCTTCCAAGCATTTT | CASSEVAPSKHF | TRBJ1-5 | TRBV2 | few | -
TGTGCCAGCAGCCGGACAGAAGCCTACACTGAAGCTTTCTTT | CASSRTEAYTEAFF | TRBJ1-1 | TRBV6-1 | - | -
TGTGCCAGCAGTTTAGCTCGACAAAACTATGGCTACACCTTC | CASSLARQNYGYTF | TRBJ1-2 | TRBV12-3/TRBV12-4 | few | -
TGCGCCAGCAGCTTGGGGGGCGGGACCCACCAAGAGACCCAGTACTTC | CASSLGGGTHQETQYF | TRBJ2-5 | TRBV5-1 | - | -
TGTGCCAGCAGCAAAGATCCTCCGCGGGGGGCCTCCTACAATGAGCAGTTCTTC | CASSKDPPRGASYNEQFF | TRBJ2-1 | TRBV21-1 | few | -
TGTGCCAGCAGTACCTCCCAGACAGGGGGCGACGAAAAACTGTTTTTT | CASSTSQTGGDEKLFF | TRBJ1-4 | TRBV6-1 | few | TRBD1
TGTGCCAGCAGTTACGTGTTATTGCAGGACCTCTATGGCTACACCTTC | CASSYVLLQDLYGYTF | TRBJ1-2 | TRBV6-2/TRBV6-3 | - | -
TGTGCCAGCACACCCGGAGGGGGGCGGCTAGCGGGGGCCAGCCGCTCCTACAATGAGCAGTTCTTC | CASTPGGGRLAGASRSYNEQFF | TRBJ2-1 | TRBV28 | - | TRBD2
TGTGCCAGTAACAGAGGGGACGCCTACGAGCAGTACTTC | CASNRGDAYEQYF | TRBJ2-7 | TRBV19 | - | -
TGTGCCAGCAGCTTGTCTGGGACAGTGAACACTGAAGCTTTCTTT | CASSLSGTVNTEAFF | TRBJ1-1 | TRBV5-6 | - | TRBD1
TGTGCCAGCAGTTTCACGGGGAATTCACCCCTCCACTTT | CASSFTGNSPLHF | TRBJ1-6 | TRBV27 | few | -
TGTGCCAGCAGCGTAGAAGAGGGATCGAACTATGGCTACACCTTC | CASSVEEGSNYGYTF | TRBJ1-2 | TRBV9 | - | -
TGTGCCAGCAGCTTGAGGTGGGGGGGGAACACTGAAGCTTTCTTT | CASSLRWGGNTEAFF | TRBJ1-1 | TRBV5-4 | few | -
TGTGCCAGCAGCTCATGGGGTTACGAGCAGTACTTC | CASSSWGYEQYF | TRBJ2-7 | TRBV3-1 | - | -
TGTGCCAGCAGTGAATCAGGGAGGTTCTACGAGCAGTACTTC | CASSESGRFYEQYF | TRBJ2-7 | TRBV25-1 | - | -
TGTGCCAGCAGATACGGACAGGCTGGGGCCAACGTCCTGACTTTC | CASRYGQAGANVLTF | TRBJ2-6 | TRBV2 | - | TRBD1
TGTGCCAGCAGTTTTGGACAGGGAACTAACTATGGCTACACCTTC | CASSFGQGTNYGYTF | TRBJ1-2 | TRBV6-5 | - | TRBD1
TGTGCCACCAGTGATTCCTGGGGCCGGGTGGGCAATGAGCAGTTCTTC | CATSDSWGRVGNEQFF | TRBJ2-1 | TRBV24-1 | few | -
TGTGCCAGTAGTAGGAGGGGGGGACTAGCGGGAGATATGTCCTACGAGCAGTACTTC | CASSRRGGLAGDMSYEQYF | TRBJ2-7 | TRBV19 | - | TRBD2
TGTGCCAGCAGTGTCCGGGGGACCTATGGCTACACCTTC | CASSVRGTYGYTF | TRBJ1-2 | TRBV12-3/TRBV12-4 | once | -
TGTGTAGCAGCTACTCATTCCCTCGGGTCTGGCTACACCTTC | CVAATHSLGSGYTF | TRBJ1-2 | TRBV28 | - | -
TGCAGCGTCGTATATTGGGACAGAGAGCAAGAGACCCAGTACTTC | CSVVYWDREQETQYF | TRBJ2-5 | TRBV29-1 | - | TRBD1
TGTGCCAGCAGTCTGAGCTCCTACGAGCAGTACTTC | CASSLSSYEQYF | TRBJ2-7 | TRBV27 | few | -
TGTGCCAGCAGCTTCGGGGTGGGCCGGGGGCGAGCCGGGGAGCTGTTTTTT | CASSFGVGRGRAGELFF | TRBJ2-2 | TRBV7-2 | - | -
TGTGCCAGAAGCTTAGGTGAAGCTTTCTTT | CARSLGEAFF | TRBJ1-1 | TRBV5-3 | - | -
TGTGCCTGGAGTGTACAGGGCCCCTATGGCTACACCTTC | CAWSVQGPYGYTF | TRBJ1-2 | TRBV30 | few | -
TGTGCCAGCAAGGGGTTAGCGGGGAAAGTTGGTACGCAGTATTTT | CASKGLAGKVGTQYF | TRBJ2-3 | TRBV2 | - | TRBD2
TGTGCCAGCAGTTTATCTTACAGGGTCTATAATTCACCCCTCCACTTT | CASSLSYRVYNSPLHF | TRBJ1-6 | TRBV27 | medium-sized | -
TGTGCCACCCAGGGGGCTCGCAATCAGCCCCAGCATTTT | CATQGARNQPQHF | TRBJ1-5 | TRBV2 | - | TRBD1
TGCAGTGCGAGCGACGGTGGCTACACCTTC | CSASDGGYTF | TRBJ1-2 | TRBV20-1 | - | -
TGTGCCAGCAGCTTACCTCCGAACACTGAAGCTTTCTTT | CASSLPPNTEAFF | TRBJ1-1 | TRBV7-6 | few | -